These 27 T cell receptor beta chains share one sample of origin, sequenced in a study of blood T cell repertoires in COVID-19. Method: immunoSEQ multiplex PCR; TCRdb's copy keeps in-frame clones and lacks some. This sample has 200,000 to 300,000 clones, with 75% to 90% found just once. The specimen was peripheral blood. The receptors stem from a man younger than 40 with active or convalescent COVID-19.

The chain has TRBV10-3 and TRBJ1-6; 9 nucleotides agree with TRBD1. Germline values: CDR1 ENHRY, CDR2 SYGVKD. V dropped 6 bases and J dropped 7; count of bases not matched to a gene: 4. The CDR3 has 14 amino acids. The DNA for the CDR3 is TGTGCCATCAGGGGGACAGGGCCAAATTCACCCCTCCACTTT. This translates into CAIRGTGPNSPLHF.

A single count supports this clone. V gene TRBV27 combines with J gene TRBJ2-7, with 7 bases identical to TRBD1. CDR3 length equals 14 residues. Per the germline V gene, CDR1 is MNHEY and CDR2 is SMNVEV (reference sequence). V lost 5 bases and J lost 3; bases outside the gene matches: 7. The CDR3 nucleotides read TGTGCCAGCAGTCCTCGGGGACAGATCTACGAGCAGTACTTC. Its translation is CASSPRGQIYEQYF.

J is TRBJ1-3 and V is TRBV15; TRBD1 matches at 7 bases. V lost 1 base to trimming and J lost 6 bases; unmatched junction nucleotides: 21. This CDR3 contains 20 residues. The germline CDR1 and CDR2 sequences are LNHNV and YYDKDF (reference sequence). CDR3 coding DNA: TGTGCCACCAGCAGAGCCGGGTTCGGACTCGGACAGGTCAAAAAAAACACCATATATTTT. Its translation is CATSRAGFGLGQVKKNTIYF. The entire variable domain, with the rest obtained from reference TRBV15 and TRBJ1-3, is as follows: DAMVIQNPRYQVTQFGKPVTLSCSQTLNHNVMYWYQQKSSQAPKLLFHYYDKDFNNEADTPDNFQSRRPNTSFCFLDIRSPGLGDTAMYLCATSRAGFGLGQVKKNTIYFGEGSWLTVV.

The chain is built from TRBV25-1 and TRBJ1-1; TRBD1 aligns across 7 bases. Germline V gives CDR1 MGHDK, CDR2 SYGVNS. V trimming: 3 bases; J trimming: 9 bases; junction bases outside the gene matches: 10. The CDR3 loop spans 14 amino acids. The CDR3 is CASSDSRTGLKAFF. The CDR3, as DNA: TGTGCCAGCAGTGACTCCCGGACAGGTCTGAAAGCTTTCTTT.

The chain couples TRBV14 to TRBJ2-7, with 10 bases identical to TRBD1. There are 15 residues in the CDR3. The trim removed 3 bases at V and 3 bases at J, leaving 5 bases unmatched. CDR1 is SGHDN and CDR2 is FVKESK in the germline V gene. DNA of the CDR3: TGTGCCAGCAGCCAGAAGACAGGGGGCCTCTACGAGCAGTACTTC. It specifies CASSQKTGGLYEQYF.

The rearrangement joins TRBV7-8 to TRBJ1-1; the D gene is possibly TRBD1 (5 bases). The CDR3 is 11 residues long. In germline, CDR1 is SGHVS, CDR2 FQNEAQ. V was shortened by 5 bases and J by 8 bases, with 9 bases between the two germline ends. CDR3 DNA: TGTGCCAGCAGCAACCGACAGGAAGCTTTCTTT. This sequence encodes CASSNRQEAFF.

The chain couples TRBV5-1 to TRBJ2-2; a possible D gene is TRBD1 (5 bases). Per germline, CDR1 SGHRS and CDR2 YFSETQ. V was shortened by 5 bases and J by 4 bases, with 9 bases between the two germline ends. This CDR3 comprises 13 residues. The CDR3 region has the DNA TGCGCCAGCAGAGGGGCCCTCACCGGGGAGCTGTTTTTT. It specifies CASRGALTGELFF.

In nucleotides, the CDR3 is TGTGCCAGTTCTACCGGGACACGGGAAGGCTATGGCTACACCTTC. Its translation is CASSTGTREGYGYTF. The V gene is TRBV14, the J gene TRBJ1-2, with D tentatively TRBD1 (6 bases). Trimming removed 9 bases at V and 4 bases at J, with 21 bases between. The CDR3 runs 15 residues. From germline, CDR1 is SGHDN and CDR2 FVKESK. Complete variable domain (other parts from reference TRBV14 and TRBJ1-2): EAGVTQFPSHSVIEKGQTVTLRCDPISGHDNLYWYRRVMGKEIKFLLHFVKESKQDESGMPNNRFLAERTGGTYSTLKVQPAELEDSGVYFCASSTGTREGYGYTFGSGTRLTVV.

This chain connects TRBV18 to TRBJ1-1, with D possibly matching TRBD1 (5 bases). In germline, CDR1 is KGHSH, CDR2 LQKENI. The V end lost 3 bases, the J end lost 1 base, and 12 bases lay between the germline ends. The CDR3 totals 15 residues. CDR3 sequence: CASSPGARGNTEAFF. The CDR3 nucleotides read TGTGCCAGCTCACCCGGGGCGCGGGGGAACACTGAAGCTTTCTTT.

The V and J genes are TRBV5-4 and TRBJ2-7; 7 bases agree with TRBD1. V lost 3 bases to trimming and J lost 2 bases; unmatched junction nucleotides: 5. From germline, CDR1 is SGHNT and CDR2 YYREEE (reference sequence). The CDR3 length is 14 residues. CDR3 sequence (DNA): TGTGCCAGCAGCTACGGGGACAGCACCTACGAGCAGTACTTC. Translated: CASSYGDSTYEQYF.

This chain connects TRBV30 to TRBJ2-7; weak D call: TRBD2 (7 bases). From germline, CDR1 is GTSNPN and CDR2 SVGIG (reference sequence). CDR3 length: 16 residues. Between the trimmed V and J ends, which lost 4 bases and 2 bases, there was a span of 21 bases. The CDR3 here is CAWTRPSGGRAYEQYF. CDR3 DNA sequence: TGTGCCTGGACCAGGCCCTCGGGGGGCCGGGCCTACGAGCAGTACTTC.

The CDR3 region has the DNA TGTGCCTGGAGCGTCCGGACAGGGGGCAGTCAGCCCCAGCATTTT. The encoded protein is CAWSVRTGGSQPQHF. This rearrangement joins TRBV30 to TRBJ1-5; 11 bases are shared with TRBD1. The junction had 7 bases not matched to a gene; V was cut back by 3 bases and J by 6 bases. The CDR3 is 15 amino acids. Per germline, CDR1 GTSNPN and CDR2 SVGIG (reference sequence).

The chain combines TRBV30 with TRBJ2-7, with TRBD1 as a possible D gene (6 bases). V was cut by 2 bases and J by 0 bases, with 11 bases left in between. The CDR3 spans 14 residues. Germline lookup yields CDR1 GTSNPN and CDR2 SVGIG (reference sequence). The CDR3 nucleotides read TGTGCCTGGAGTCTTACAGGGTTCTCCTACGAGCAGTACTTC. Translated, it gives CAWSLTGFSYEQYF.

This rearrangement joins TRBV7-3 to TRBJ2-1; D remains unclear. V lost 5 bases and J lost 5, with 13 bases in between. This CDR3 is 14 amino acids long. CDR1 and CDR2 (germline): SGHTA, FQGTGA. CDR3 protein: CASSPTPTNNEQFF. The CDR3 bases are TGTGCCAGCAGCCCGACTCCCACTAACAATGAGCAGTTCTTC. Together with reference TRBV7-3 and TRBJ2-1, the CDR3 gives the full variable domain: GAGVSQTPSNKVTEKGKYVELRCDPISGHTALYWYRQSLGQGPEFLIYFQGTGAADDSGLPNDRFFAVRPEGSVSTLKIQRTERGDSAVYLCASSPTPTNNEQFFGPGTRLTVL.

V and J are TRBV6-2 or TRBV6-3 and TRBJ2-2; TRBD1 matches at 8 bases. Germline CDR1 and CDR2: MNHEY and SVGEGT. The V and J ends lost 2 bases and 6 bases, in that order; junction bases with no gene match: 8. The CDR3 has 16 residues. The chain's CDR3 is CASSYPLLTGAGELFF. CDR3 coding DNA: TGTGCCAGCAGTTACCCCCTCTTGACAGGGGCCGGGGAGCTGTTTTTT.

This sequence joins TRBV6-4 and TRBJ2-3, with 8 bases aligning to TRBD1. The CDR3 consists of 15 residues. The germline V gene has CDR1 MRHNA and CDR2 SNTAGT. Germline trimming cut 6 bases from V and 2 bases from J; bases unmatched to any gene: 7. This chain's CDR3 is CASRGQGSATDTQYF. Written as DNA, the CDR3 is TGTGCCAGCAGAGGACAGGGAAGCGCCACAGATACGCAGTATTTT.

CDR3 loop: CAWGDTPRTYGYTF. The CDR3 DNA reads as TGTGCCTGGGGGGACACGCCGAGGACCTATGGCTACACCTTC. The chain links TRBV30 to TRBJ1-2; TRBD1 might be the D (6 bases). CDR3 size: 14 residues. V was pared by 5 bases and J by 4 bases, with 17 bases between. Germline loops: CDR1 GTSNPN, CDR2 SVGIG (reference sequence).

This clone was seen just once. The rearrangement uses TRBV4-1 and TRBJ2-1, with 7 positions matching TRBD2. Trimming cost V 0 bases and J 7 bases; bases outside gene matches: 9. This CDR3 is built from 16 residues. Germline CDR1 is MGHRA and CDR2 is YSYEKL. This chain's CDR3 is CASSQDRWGGYNEQFF. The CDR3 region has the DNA TGCGCCAGCAGCCAAGATCGATGGGGGGGGTATAATGAGCAGTTCTTC.

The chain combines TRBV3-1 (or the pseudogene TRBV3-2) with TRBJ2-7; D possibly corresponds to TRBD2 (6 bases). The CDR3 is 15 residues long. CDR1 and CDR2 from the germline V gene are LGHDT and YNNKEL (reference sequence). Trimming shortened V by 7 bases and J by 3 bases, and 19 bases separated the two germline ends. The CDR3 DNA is TGTGCCAGCACCGCCAATGGAGGGAGAGTCTACGAGCAGTACTTC. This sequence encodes CASTANGGRVYEQYF.

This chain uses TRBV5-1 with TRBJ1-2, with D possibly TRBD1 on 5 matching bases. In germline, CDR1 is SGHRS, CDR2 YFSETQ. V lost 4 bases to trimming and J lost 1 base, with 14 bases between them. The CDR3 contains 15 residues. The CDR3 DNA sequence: TGCGCCAGCAGCCCTCTCGGGGGGGATAACTATGGCTACACCTTC. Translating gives CASSPLGGDNYGYTF.

The CDR3 loop reads CAWTISGANVLTF. The CDR3 DNA sequence: TGTGCCTGGACCATCTCTGGGGCCAACGTCCTGACTTTC. The V and J genes are TRBV30 and TRBJ2-6; D gene ambiguous. V lost 4 bases and J 0 bases, leaving 4 bases between the germline ends. Germline V CDR1 and CDR2: GTSNPN, SVGIG (reference sequence). The CDR3 covers 13 residues.

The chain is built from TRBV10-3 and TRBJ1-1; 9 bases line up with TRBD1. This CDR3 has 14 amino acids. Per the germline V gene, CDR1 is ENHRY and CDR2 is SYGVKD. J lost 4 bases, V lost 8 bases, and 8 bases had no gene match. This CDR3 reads CAIHDRGWVTEAFF. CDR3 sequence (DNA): TGTGCCATCCATGACAGGGGGTGGGTCACTGAAGCTTTCTTT.

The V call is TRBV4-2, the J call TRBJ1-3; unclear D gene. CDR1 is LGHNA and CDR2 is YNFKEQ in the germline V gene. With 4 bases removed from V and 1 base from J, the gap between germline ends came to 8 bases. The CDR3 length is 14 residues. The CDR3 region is CASSLQTSGNTIYF. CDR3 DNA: TGTGCCAGCAGCCTTCAGACTTCTGGAAACACCATATATTTT.

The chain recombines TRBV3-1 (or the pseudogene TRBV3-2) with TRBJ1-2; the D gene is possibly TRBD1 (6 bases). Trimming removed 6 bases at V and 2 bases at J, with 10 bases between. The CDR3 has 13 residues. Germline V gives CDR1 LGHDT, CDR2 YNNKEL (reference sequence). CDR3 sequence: CASRQGRNYGYTF. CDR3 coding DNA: TGTGCCAGCAGACAGGGAAGAAACTATGGCTACACCTTC.

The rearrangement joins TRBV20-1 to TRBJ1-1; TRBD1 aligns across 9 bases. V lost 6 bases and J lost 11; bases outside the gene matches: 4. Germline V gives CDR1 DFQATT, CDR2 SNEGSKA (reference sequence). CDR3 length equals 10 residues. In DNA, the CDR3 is TGCAGTGCGGGGGACAGGGCGGCTTTCTTT. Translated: CSAGDRAAFF.

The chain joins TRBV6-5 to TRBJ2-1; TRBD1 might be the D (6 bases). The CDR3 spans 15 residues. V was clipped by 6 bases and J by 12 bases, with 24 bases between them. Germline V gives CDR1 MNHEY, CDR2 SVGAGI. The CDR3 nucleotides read TGTGCCAGCAGCCGCACGATTCAGACAGGTATAATGCAGTTCTTC. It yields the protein CASSRTIQTGIMQFF.

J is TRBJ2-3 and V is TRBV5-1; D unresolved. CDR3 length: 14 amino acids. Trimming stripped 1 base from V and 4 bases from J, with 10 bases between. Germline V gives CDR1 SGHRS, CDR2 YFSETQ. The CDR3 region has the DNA TGCGCCAGCAGCTTGATCAGTCTCGCAGATACGCAGTATTTT. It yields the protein CASSLISLADTQYF.